Reported below is one T cell receptor beta chain. The sample belongs to a study of CD8+ T cells in alopecia areata. Overall study context: Tofacitinib lasted 6 to 18 months, then 6 months off drug.

The V end was cut by 1 base, the J end by 0 bases, with 6 bases between. Germline V gene sequence: CDR1 SGDLS, CDR2 YYNGEE. The CDR3 has 14 amino acids. Isolated RNA was reverse transcribed into cDNA used as the sequencing template. Sequencing used immunoSEQ multiplex PCR; TCRdb keeps in-frame clones, though not all of them. The sample consists of 130,000 to 150,000 clones, over 70% of them appearing once. The chain carries TRBV9 and TRBJ2-3; D gene uncertain. The TCR sequence derives from a human donor with alopecia areata. The specimen comprised CD8+ T cells sorted from blood, sampled at week 0. CDR3 residues: CASSVRGSTDTQYF. DNA for the CDR3: TGTGCCAGCAGCGTACGTGGGAGCACAGATACGCAGTATTTT.